This TCR beta chain was sequenced in a study of human T cells and chemical hapten exposure. Study in general: Researchers reported sensitizing an approximately 2 cm by approximately 2 cm upper inner arm skin site with 2% DPC. Small discrepancies in pooled library volume mainly accounted for the varying TCR yields per sample.

The time point denotes: pre-sensitization, week 0. Treatment: therapeutic diphenylcyclopropenone sensitization with weekly scalp DPC. Unique molecular identifiers were affixed to discrete cDNA molecules within the library. Original methodology: A per-sample median of about 100,000 TCRs was observed, with counts ranging from roughly 20,000 to 700,000. TCRdb fed the RACE reads into MiXCR, producing one record per CDR3 protein. In this record, the V and J calls reflect TCRdb's handling and not the investigators' own analysis. The top ten clones hold 2.5% to 3.5% of a sample with 180,000 or so distinct CDR3 sequences, approximately 31% of them seen once. The CDR3 totals 14 residues. Germline V lookup: CDR1 SGHRS, CDR2 YFSETQ. Trimming took off 0 bases at V and 0 bases at J, with 6 bases between the two ends. This clonotype has more than one count but fewer than ten.

The rearrangement uses TRBV5-1 and TRBJ1-1; D perhaps matches TRBD1 (6 bases). This clonotype originated in a woman in her 30s with alopecia areata. Some clones in this sample may be carry-over from other donors' samples. Material: whole blood, obtained in connection with sensitization to the hapten diphenylcyclopropenone (DPC). CDR3 DNA: TGCGCCAGCAGCTTGGACAGGGTGAACACTGAAGCTTTCTTT. Its translation is CASSLDRVNTEAFF.